Below, 3 T cell receptor beta chains from the same sample are listed, as sequenced in a study of shared clonotypes between healthy human individuals. The assay was immunoSEQ multiplex PCR, and TCRdb's table has in-frame clones only and misses some. The table has around 500,000 clones, roughly 78% seen once. Sequenced: PBMCs. The receptors originated from a woman aged 40 to 50 in good health. Some clones in this sample may be carry-over from other donors' samples.

This clone turned up a few times. The V call is TRBV30, the J call TRBJ1-1; 7 nucleotides match TRBD1. The CDR3 is made up of 13 amino acids. The germline V gene has CDR1 GTSNPN and CDR2 SVGIG (reference sequence). Germline trimming cut 4 bases from V and 4 bases from J; bases unmatched to any gene: 6. The DNA for the CDR3 is TGTGCCTGGAAACCACAGGGGCTCACTGAAGCTTTCTTT. Protein: CAWKPQGLTEAFF.

This chain links TRBV30 with TRBJ1-2, with D uncertain. Germline V CDR1 and CDR2: GTSNPN, SVGIG (reference sequence). The CDR3 sequence is 13 residues long. V lost 2 bases to trimming and J lost 4 bases, with 11 bases between them. The chain's CDR3 is CAWSLRPGYGYTF. CDR3 bases: TGTGCCTGGAGTTTGCGCCCCGGCTATGGCTACACCTTC.

This sequence joins TRBV28 and TRBJ2-5; the D is unclear. The DNA end is more similar to TRBJ2-7, so the J call may be wrong. The CDR3 is 12 residues long. From germline, CDR1 is MDHEN and CDR2 SYDVKM. In DNA form, the CDR3 reads TGTGCCAGCAGTGACCCGAACCGCGAGCAGTACTTC. Translation gives CASSDPNREQYF.